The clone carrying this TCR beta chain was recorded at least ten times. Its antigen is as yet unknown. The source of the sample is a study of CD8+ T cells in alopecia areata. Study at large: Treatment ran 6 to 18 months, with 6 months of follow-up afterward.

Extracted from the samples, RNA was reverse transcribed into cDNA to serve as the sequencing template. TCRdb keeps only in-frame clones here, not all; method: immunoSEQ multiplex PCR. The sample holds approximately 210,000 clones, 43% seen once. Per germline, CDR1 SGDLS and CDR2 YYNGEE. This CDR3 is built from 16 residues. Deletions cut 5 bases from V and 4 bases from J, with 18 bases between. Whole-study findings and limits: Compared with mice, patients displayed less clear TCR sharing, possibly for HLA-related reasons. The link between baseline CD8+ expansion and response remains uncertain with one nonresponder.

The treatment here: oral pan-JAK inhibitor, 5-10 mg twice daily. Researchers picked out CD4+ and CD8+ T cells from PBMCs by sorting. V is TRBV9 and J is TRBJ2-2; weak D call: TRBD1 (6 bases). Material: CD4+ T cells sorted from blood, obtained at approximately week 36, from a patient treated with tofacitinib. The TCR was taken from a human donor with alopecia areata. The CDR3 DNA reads TGTGCCAGCAGTCGACCCGATGGGGGCGGCACCGGGGAGCTGTTTTTT. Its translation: CASSRPDGGGTGELFF. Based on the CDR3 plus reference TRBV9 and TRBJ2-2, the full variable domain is DSGVTQTPKHLITATGQRVTLRCSPRSGDLSVYWYQQSLDQGLQFLIQYYNGEERAKGNILERFSAQQFPDLHSELNLSSLELGDSALYFCASSRPDGGGTGELFFGEGSRLTVL.